This record covers a single T cell receptor (beta chain). The data stem from a study of shared clonotypes between healthy human individuals. The authors distributed each subset's genomic DNA evenly over several immunoSEQ plates. PCR replicates from unsorted PBMC used approximately 300 ng DNA, and this amount was some 31,000 T cell genomes. Ten immunoSEQ deep assay plates served to sequence unsorted PBMC DNA. Data came from immunoSEQ multiplex PCR; TCRdb stores just in-frame clones and leaves some out. Of 450,000 to 600,000 clones listed, about 80% are singletons. Donors had no recently reported acute infections or vaccinations and were HIV-negative. Trimming cost V 0 bases and J 3 bases; bases outside gene matches: 4. The germline V gene has CDR1 SGHRS and CDR2 YFSETQ. The CDR3 has 15 residues.

The gene calls are TRBV5-1 and TRBJ2-7; 9 bases agree with TRBD1. Material for sequencing was PBMCs. The sequence came from a woman in her thirties or forties in good health. Some clones in this sample may be carry-over from other donors' samples. CDR3 protein: CASSLAATGGYEQYF. As DNA, the CDR3 is TGCGCCAGCAGCTTGGCCGCGACAGGGGGCTACGAGCAGTACTTC.